The present T cell receptor (beta chain) was sequenced within a study of blood T cell repertoires in COVID-19. Background on the study: Sites in the United States, Italy and Spain provided acute and convalescent COVID-19 samples.

CDR1 is SGHDN, CDR2 FVKESK, per germline. V lost 3 bases and J lost 7; bases outside the gene matches: 9. The CDR3 consists of 16 residues. As processed by the authors: Reference gene primers were amplified, and this amplification served to estimate nucleated cell counts. TCRdb's copy holds only in-frame clones and misses some; the assay was immunoSEQ multiplex PCR. The V and J calls and clone size come from that table; D and trimming were worked out from the DNA. The table has around 120,000 clones, approximately 79% seen once; the top ten hold about 2.7%. Sequenced: peripheral blood. The source of this sequence is a man aged 45 to 65 with acute or convalescent COVID-19. The chain carries TRBV14 and TRBJ1-4; 9 bases map to TRBD1. In DNA form, the CDR3 reads TGTGCCAGCAGCCATAAGGAGGACAGGGGAGGTGAAAAACTGTTTTTT. Residues: CASSHKEDRGGEKLFF.